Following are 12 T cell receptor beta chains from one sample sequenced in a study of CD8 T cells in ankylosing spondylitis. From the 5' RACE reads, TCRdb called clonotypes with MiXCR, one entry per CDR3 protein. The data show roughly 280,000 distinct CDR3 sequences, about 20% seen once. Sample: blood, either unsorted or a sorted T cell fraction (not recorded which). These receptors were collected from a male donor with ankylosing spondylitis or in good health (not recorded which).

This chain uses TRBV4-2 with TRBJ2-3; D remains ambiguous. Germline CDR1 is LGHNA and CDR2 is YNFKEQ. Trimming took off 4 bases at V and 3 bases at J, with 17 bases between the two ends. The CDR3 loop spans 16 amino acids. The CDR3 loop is CASSPHQAQGTDTQYF. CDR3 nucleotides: TGTGCCAGCAGCCCCCATCAGGCCCAAGGAACAGATACGCAGTATTTT.

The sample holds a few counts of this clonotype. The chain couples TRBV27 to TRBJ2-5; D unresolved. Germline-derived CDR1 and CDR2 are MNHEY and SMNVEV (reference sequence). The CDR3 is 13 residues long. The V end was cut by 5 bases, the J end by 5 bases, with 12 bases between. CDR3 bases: TGTGCCAGCAGTCACGCCGCGGAGGAGACCCAGTACTTC. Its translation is CASSHAAEETQYF.

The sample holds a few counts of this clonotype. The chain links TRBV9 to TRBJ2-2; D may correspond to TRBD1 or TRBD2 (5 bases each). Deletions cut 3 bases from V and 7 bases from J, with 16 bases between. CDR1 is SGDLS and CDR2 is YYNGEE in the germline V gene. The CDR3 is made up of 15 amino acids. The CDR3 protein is CASSDQGAKLGELFF. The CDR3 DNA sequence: TGTGCCAGCAGCGACCAGGGAGCCAAACTCGGGGAGCTGTTTTTT.

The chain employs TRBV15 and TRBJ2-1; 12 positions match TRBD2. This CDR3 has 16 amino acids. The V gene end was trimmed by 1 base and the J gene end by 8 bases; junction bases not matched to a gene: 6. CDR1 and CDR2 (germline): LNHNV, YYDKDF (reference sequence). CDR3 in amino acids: CATSRVLAGGGDEQFF. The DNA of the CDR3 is TGTGCCACCAGCAGAGTTCTAGCGGGGGGGGGCGATGAGCAGTTCTTC. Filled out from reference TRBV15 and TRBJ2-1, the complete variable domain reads DAMVIQNPRYQVTQFGKPVTLSCSQTLNHNVMYWYQQKSSQAPKLLFHYYDKDFNNEADTPDNFQSRRPNTSFCFLDIRSPGLGDTAMYLCATSRVLAGGGDEQFFGPGTRLTVL.

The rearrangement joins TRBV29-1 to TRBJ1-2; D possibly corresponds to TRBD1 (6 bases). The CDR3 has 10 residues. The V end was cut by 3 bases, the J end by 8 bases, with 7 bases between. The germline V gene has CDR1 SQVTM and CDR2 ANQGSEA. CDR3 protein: CSVEGGGYTF. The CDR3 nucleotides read TGCAGCGTTGAGGGGGGCGGCTACACCTTC.

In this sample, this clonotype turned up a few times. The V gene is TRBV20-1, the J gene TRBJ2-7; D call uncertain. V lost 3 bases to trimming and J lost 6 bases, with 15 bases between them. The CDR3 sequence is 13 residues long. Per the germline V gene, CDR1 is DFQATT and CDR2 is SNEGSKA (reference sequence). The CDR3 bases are TGCAGTGCTAGCCAGGTGGTGTTAGGCGAGCAGTACGTC. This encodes CSASQVVLGEQYV.

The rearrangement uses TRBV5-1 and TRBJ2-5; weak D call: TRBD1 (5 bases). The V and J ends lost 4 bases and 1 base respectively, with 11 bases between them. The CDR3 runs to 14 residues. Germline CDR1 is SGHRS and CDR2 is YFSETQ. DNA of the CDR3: TGCGCCAGCAGCGGGCAGGGCCTCCAAGAGACCCAGTACTTC. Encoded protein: CASSGQGLQETQYF.

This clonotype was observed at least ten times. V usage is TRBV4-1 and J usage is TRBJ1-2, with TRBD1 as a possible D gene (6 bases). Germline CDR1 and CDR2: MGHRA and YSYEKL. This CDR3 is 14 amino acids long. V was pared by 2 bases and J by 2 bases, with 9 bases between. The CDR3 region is CASSQPGTNYGYTF. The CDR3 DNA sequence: TGCGCCAGCAGCCAACCCGGGACAAACTATGGCTACACCTTC.

The DNA for the CDR3 is TGTGCCAGCAGCTTGGGACAGGGGGCGAATGGCTACACCTTC. Residues: CASSLGQGANGYTF. This chain joins TRBV5-6 and TRBJ1-2; 10 nucleotides align to TRBD1. V trimming: 0 bases; J trimming: 6 bases; junction bases outside the gene matches: 2. This CDR3 region has 14 residues. Germline V gene lookup returns CDR1 SGHDT and CDR2 YYEEEE.

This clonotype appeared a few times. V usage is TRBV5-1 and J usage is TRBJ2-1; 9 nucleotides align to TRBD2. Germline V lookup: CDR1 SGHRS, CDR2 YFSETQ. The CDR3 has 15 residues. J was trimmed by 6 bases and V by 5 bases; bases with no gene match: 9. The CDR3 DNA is TGCGCCAGCAGGCCCCCGGGACTAGCCCTCAATGAGCAGTTCTTC. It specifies CASRPPGLALNEQFF. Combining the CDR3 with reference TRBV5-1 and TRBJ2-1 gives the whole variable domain KAGVTQTPRYLIKTRGQQVTLSCSPISGHRSVSWYQQTPGQGLQFLFEYFSETQRNKGNFPGRFSGRQFSNSRSEMNVSTLELGDSALYLCASRPPGLALNEQFFGPGTRLTVL.

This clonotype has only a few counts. The CDR3 loop reads CASSTTGDTEAFF. CDR3 in DNA: TGTGCCAGCAGTACGACAGGGGACACTGAAGCTTTCTTT. V is TRBV3-1 and J is TRBJ1-1, with TRBD1 matching over 8 bases. The ends lost 6 bases at V and 3 bases at J; junction bases unmatched: 3. The CDR3 covers 13 residues. CDR1 is LGHDT, CDR2 YNNKEL, per germline (reference sequence).

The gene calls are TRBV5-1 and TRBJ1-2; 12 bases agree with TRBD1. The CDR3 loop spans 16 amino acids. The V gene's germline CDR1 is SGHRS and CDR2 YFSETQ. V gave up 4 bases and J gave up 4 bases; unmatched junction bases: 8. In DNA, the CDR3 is TGCGCCAGCAGCACGGGACAGGGGGCGATTACCTATGGCTACACCTTC. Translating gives CASSTGQGAITYGYTF.